The present entry profiles one T cell receptor (beta chain) with its context. Its antigen is currently not known. Base qualities were left out, and no much larger clone turns up one base away. What the time point label conveys for this sample: 24 weeks on oral tofacitinib. The meaning of the sample's treatment or condition label: oral pan-JAK inhibitor, 5-10 mg twice daily. Peripheral blood and lesional scalp punch biopsies were obtained from patients with alopecia areata. After PBMCs were isolated by density centrifugation and stained for CD3, CD4 and CD8, a FACSAria was used to sort CD4+ and CD8+ T cells. This sample was included in a study of CD8+ T cells in alopecia areata (dated by TCRdb to the late 2010s). Broadly, across the study: The treated patients, all with moderate-to-severe alopecia areata, were enrolled in an open-label pilot trial of oral tofacitinib given at 5 to 10 mg twice daily. Tofacitinib was given for 6 to 18 months, followed by 6 months of follow-up off drug to assess delayed response and recurrence. In treated patients, disease severity was measured using the SALT score, which gives the percentage of scalp surface area affected. High-throughput TCRbeta sequencing was used to examine T cell clonal expansion in alopecia areata in both the C3H/HeJ mouse model and human patients. Human TCRbeta sequencing covered scalp tissue and sorted CD4+ and CD8+ peripheral blood T cells from patchy and totalis/universalis alopecia areata patients and healthy controls. Tofacitinib-treated patients had biopsies at baseline and at 4 and 24 weeks of treatment, with a later scalp biopsy in several patients. Clonality in the scalp was compared among normal scalp (n=4), patchy alopecia areata scalp (n=8), and alopecia totalis/universalis scalp (n=8). RNA was extracted with the PAXgene miRNA kit for fixed scalp, the miRNeasy kit for PBMCs, and the RNeasy kit for mouse skin. Amplification of TCRbeta CDR3 regions was done by immunoSEQ multiplex PCR using 35 Vbeta forward primers and 13 Jbeta reverse primers. Findings and caveats that apply to the study as a whole: During tofacitinib treatment, many expanded lesional clones remained in scalp and blood, and this persistence may partly explain relapse after treatment is stopped. Because the treated cohort was small and included a single nonresponder, larger studies are needed to assess links between baseline CD8+ expansion and response. Scalp TCR repertoire analysis is complicated because resident alphabeta T cells in normal human skin are also sequenced, whereas mouse skin is dominated by gammadelta T cells. TCR sequences shared between patients were less clear than in mice, possibly partly because of HLA diversity in the patient population. Compared with normal scalp, lesional scalp had higher clonality and more expanded CD8+ clones, particularly in alopecia totalis/universalis, a pattern that suggests antigenic drive. Scalp clonality and the number of expanded CD8+ clones among the top 100 scalp clones were significantly decreased by tofacitinib.

CDR1 and CDR2 are read off the germline V gene (reference sequence) as MNHEY and SMNVEV. Trimming at the junction amounts to 7 bases on V and 3 bases on J, and the germline ends lie 12 bases apart. From cysteine to phenylalanine, the CDR3 is 14 amino acids long. This entry keeps only the CDR3 DNA: 42 bases, framed from base 1. Libraries were made using the immunoSEQ multiplex PCR assay. RNA was extracted from all samples and reverse transcribed into cDNA, which served as template for TCR sequencing. SuperScript III was used to make first-strand cDNA, primed with a 2:1 mix of oligo-dT and random hexamers. A synthetic immune receptor repertoire was used to gauge amplification bias, and whatever bias remained was removed computationally. The authors' analysis ran thus. Raw reads were preprocessed for error removal, and CDR3 was defined according to IMGT conventions as running from the conserved cysteine to phenylalanine. Clonality was calculated as 1 minus Shannon entropy normalized by log2 of the number of productive unique TCRs. Whether scalp clones were CD4 or CD8 was inferred by matching scalp TCRbeta sequences against CD4 and CD8 repertoires sorted from blood. Held by TCRdb, this immuneACCESS table contains in-frame sequences only and omits some clones. Under half of the omission traces to an unresolved V gene where checked; the cause of the rest is unknown. V and J calls and clone size are as listed in that table; D and trimming were resolved from the DNA. The sample table lists about 300,000 clones, nearly 60% of them with a count of one. The ten top clones hold over 1.5% of the sample.

Material: CD4+ T cells sorted from blood, obtained at week 24, from a patient treated with tofacitinib. This receptor chain uses TRBV27 and TRBJ2-2; the D gene is perhaps TRBD1, from 5 matching bases. This TCR came from a human donor with alopecia areata. The DNA sequence is as follows: TGTGCCAGCAACAAGGGGATCGACACCGGGGAGCTGTTTTTT. The translation is CASNKGIDTGELFF.